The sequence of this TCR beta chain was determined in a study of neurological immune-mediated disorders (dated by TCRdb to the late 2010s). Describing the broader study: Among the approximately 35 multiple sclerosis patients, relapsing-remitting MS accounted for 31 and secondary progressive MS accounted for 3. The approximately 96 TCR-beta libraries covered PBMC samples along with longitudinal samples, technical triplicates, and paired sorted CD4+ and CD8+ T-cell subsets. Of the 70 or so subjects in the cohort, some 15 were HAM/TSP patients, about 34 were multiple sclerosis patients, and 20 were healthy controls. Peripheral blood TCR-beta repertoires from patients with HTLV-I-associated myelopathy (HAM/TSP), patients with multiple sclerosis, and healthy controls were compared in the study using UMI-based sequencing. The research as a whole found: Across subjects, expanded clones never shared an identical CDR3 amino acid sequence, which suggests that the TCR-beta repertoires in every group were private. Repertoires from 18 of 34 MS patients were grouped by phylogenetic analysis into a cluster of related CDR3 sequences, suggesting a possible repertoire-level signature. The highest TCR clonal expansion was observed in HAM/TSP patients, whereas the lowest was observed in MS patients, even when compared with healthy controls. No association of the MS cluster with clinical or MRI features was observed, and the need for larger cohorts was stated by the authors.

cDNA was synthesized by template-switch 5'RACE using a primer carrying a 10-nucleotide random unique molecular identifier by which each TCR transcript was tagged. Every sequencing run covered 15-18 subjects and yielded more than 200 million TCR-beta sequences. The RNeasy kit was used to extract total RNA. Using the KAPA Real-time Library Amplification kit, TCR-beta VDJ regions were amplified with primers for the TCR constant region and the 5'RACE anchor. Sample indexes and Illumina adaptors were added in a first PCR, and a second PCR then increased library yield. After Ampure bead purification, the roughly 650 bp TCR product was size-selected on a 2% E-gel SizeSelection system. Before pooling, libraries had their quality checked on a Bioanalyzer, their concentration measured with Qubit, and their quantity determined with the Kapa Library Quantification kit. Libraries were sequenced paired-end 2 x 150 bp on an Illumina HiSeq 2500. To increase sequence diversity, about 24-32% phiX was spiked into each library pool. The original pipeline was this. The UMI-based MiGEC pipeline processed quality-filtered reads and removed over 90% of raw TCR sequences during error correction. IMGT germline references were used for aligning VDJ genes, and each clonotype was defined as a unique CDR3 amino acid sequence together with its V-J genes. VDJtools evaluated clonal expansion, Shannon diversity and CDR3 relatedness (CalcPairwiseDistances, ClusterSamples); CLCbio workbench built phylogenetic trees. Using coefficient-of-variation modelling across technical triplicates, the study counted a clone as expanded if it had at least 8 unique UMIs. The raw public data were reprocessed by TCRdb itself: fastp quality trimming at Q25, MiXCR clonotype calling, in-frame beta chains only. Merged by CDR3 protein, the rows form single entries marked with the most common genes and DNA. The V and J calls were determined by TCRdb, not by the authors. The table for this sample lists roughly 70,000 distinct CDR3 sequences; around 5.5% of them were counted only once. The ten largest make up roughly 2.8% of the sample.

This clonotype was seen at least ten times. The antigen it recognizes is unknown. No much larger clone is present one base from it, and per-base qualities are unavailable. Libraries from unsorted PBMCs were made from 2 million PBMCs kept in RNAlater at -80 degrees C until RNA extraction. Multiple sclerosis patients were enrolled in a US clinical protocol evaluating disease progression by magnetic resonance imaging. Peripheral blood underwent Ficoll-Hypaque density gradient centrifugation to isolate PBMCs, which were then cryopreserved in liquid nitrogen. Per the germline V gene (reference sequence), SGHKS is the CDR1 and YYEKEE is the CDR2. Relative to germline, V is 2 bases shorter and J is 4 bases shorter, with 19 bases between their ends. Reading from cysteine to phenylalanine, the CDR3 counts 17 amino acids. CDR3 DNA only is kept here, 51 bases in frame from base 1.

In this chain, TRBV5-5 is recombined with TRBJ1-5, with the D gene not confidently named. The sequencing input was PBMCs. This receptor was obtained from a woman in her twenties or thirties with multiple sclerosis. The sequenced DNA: TGTGCCAGCAGCTTCCAACCCGGGAGACGGGAAAATCAGCCCCAGCATTTT. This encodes CASSFQPGRRENQPQHF. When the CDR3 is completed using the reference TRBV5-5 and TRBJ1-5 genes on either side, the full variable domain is DAGVTQSPTHLIKTRGQQVTLRCSPISGHKSVSWYQQVLGQGPQFIFQYYEKEERGRGNFPDRFSARQFPNYSSELNVNALLLGDSALYLCASSFQPGRRENQPQHFGDGTRLSIL.